Presented here are 6 T cell receptor beta chains from one specimen sequenced in a study of PD-1 blockade in classical Hodgkin lymphoma. Libraries were prepared by immunoSEQ multiplex PCR; TCRdb keeps only in-frame clonotypes and omits some of them. The data contain roughly 92,000 clones, roughly 92% of them singletons. There was relapse after autologous stem cell transplantation in every patient, and there was variation in brentuximab vedotin exposure. Specimen: peripheral blood mononuclear cells (PBMCs), collected at baseline. The receptors shown here come from a human donor with classical Hodgkin lymphoma.

The rearrangement links TRBV28 to TRBJ1-5; no clear D. This CDR3 contains 14 residues. V was shortened by 1 base and J by 5 bases, with 9 bases between the two germline ends. Germline V gene sequence: CDR1 MDHEN, CDR2 SYDVKM. CDR3 DNA: TGTGCCAGCAGTTTATCGGACCGCCATCAGCCCCAGCATTTT. Its protein product is CASSLSDRHQPQHF.

This clone has just a few counts. The chain joins TRBV19 to TRBJ1-5, with D possibly matching TRBD1 (6 bases). Germline CDR1 LNHDA, CDR2 SQIVND (reference sequence). The CDR3 extends over 14 amino acids. Trimming took off 8 bases at V and 9 bases at J, with 20 bases between the two ends. The CDR3 DNA is TGTGCCAGTGGAACCACAGGGTCGCGCGGGCCCCAGCATTTT. As protein: CASGTTGSRGPQHF.

The V and J genes are TRBV29-1 and TRBJ1-5; the D gene is possibly TRBD1 (6 bases). Germline V lookup: CDR1 SQVTM, CDR2 ANQGSEA. V was clipped by 7 bases and J by 2 bases, with 12 bases between them. The CDR3 sequence is 13 residues long. DNA of the CDR3: TGCAGCGCCGGGGGCGGGGGCAATCAGCCCCAGCATTTT. This sequence encodes CSAGGGGNQPQHF. Full variable domain (remainder filled in from reference TRBV29-1 and TRBJ1-5): SAVISQKPSRDICQRGTSLTIQCQVDSQVTMMFWYRQQPGQSLTLIATANQGSEATYESGFVIDKFPISRPNLTFSTLTVSNMSPEDSSIYLCSAGGGGNQPQHFGDGTRLSIL.

V is TRBV6-5 and J is TRBJ2-7; 7 bases map to TRBD1. Germline values: CDR1 MNHEY, CDR2 SVGAGI. Germline trimming cut 4 bases from V and 3 bases from J; bases unmatched to any gene: 12. This CDR3 region has 16 residues. Written as DNA, the CDR3 is TGTGCCAGCAGTTCCGGAGCCCGGACAGGCAACTACGAGCAGTACTTC. Translated: CASSSGARTGNYEQYF.

Only one count was recorded for this clone. The chain has TRBV7-3 and TRBJ2-2; TRBD1 aligns across 8 bases. This CDR3 has 17 amino acids. Germline V lookup: CDR1 SGHTA, CDR2 FQGTGA. Germline trimming cut 2 bases from V and 4 bases from J; bases unmatched to any gene: 9. The CDR3 loop is CASSLLRGQGATGELFF. The CDR3 DNA is TGTGCCAGCAGCTTACTTAGAGGACAGGGTGCCACCGGGGAGCTGTTTTTT.

The V and J genes are TRBV14 and TRBJ2-7; the D is unclear. The germline CDR1 and CDR2 sequences are SGHDN and FVKESK. The CDR3 extends over 11 amino acids. V was clipped by 3 bases and J by 8 bases, with 8 bases between them. CDR3 region: CASSQLDKQYF. The CDR3 DNA reads as TGTGCCAGCAGCCAGTTAGATAAGCAGTACTTC.